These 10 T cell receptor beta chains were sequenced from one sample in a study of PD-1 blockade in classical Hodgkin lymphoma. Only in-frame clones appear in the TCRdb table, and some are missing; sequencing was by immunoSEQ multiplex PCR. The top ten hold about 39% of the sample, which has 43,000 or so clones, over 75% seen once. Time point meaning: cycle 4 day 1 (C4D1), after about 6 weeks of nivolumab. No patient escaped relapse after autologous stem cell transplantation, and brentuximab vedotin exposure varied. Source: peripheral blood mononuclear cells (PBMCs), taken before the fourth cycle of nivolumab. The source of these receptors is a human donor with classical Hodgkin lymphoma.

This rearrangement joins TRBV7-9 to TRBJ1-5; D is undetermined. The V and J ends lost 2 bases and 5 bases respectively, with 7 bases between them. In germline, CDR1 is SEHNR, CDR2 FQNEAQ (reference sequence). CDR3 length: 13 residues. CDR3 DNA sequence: TGTGCCAGCAGCTTATTAGCAGATCAGCCCCAGCATTTT. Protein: CASSLLADQPQHF.

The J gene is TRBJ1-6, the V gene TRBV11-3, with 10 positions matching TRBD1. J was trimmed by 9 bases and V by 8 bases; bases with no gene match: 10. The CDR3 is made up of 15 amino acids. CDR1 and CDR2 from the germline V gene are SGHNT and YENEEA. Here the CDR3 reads CASERTGQGTSPLHF. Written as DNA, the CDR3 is TGTGCCAGCGAAAGAACGGGACAGGGGACTTCACCCCTCCACTTT.

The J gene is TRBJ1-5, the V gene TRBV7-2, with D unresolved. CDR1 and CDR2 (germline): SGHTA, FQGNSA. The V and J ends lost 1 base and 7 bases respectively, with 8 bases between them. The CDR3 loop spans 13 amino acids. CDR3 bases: TGTGCCAGCAGCTTAGATGAGGGACAGCCCCAGCATTTT. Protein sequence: CASSLDEGQPQHF.

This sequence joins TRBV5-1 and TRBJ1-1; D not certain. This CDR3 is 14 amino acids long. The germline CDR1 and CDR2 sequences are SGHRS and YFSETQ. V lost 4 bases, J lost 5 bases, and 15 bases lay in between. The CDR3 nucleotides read TGCGCCAGCAGCCCGGCGGTGTCGCGAACTGAAGCTTTCTTT. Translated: CASSPAVSRTEAFF. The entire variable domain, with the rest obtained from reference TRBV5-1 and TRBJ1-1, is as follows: KAGVTQTPRYLIKTRGQQVTLSCSPISGHRSVSWYQQTPGQGLQFLFEYFSETQRNKGNFPGRFSGRQFSNSRSEMNVSTLELGDSALYLCASSPAVSRTEAFFGQGTRLTVV.

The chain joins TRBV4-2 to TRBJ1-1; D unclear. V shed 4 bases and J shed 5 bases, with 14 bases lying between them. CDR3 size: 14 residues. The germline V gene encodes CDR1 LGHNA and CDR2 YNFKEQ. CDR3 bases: TGTGCCAGCAGCCCCCGAAGAACGGAGACTGAAGCTTTCTTT. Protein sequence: CASSPRRTETEAFF.

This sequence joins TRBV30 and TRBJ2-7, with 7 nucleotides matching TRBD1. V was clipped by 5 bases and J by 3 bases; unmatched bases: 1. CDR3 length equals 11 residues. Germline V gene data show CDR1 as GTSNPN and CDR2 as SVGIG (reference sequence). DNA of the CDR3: TGTGCCTGGGGGACAGTCTACGAGCAGTACTTC. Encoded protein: CAWGTVYEQYF.

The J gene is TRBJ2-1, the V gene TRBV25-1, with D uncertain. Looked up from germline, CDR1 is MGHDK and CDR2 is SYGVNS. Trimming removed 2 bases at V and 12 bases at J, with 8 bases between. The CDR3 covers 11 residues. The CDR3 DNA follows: TGTGCCAGCAGTGAAAGAACAGTGCAGTTCTTC. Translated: CASSERTVQFF.

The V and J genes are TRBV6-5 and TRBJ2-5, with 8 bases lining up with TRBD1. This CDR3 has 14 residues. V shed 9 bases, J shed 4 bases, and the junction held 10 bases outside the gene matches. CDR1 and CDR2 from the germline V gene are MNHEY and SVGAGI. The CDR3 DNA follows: TGTGCCAGTCGACCTCAGGGGGCCGGAGAGACCCAGTACTTC. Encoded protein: CASRPQGAGETQYF.

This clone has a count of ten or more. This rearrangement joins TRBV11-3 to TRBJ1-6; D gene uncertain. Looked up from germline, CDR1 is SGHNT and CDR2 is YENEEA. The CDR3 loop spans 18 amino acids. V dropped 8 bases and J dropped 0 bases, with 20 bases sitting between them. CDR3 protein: CASAINQGGSSYNSPLHF. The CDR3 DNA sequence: TGTGCCAGCGCCATTAACCAAGGAGGGAGCTCCTATAATTCACCCCTCCACTTT. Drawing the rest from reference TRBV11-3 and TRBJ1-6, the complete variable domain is EAGVVQSPRYKIIEKKQPVAFWCNPISGHNTLYWYLQNLGQGPELLIRYENEEAVDDSQLPKDRFSAERLKGVDSTLKIQPAELGDSAVYLCASAINQGGSSYNSPLHFGNGTRLTVT.

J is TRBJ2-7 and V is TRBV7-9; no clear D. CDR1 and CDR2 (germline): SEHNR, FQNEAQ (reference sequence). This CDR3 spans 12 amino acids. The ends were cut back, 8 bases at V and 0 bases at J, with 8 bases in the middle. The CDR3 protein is CASGLISYEQYF. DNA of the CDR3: TGTGCCAGCGGTCTTATCTCCTACGAGCAGTACTTC.